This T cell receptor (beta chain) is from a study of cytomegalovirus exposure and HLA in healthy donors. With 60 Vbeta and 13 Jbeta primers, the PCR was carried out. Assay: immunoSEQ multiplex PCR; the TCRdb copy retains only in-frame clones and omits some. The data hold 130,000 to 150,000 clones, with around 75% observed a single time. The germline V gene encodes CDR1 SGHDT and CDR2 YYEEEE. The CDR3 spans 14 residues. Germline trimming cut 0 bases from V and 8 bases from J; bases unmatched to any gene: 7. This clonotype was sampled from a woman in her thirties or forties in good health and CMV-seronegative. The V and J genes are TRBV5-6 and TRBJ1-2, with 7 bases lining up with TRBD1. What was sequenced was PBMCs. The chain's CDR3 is CASSLVDREAGYTF. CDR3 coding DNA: TGTGCCAGCAGCTTGGTAGACAGGGAGGCCGGCTACACCTTC. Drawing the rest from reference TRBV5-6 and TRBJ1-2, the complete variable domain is DAGVTQSPTHLIKTRGQQVTLRCSPKSGHDTVSWYQQALGQGPQFIFQYYEEEERQRGNFPDRFSGHQFPNYSSELNVNALLLGDSALYLCASSLVDREAGYTFGSGTRLTVV.